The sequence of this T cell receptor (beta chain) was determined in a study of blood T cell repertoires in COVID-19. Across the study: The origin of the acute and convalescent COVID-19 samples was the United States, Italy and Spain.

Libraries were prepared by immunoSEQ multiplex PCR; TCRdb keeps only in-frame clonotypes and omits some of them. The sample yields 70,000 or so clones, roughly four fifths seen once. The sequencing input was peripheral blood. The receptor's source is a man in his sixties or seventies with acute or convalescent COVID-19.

The CDR3 DNA reads as TGCGCCAGCAGCTTGGGGCTAGCGGGAGGCGGAGCGACCGGGGAGCTGTTTTTT. It encodes CASSLGLAGGGATGELFF. The gene calls are TRBV5-1 and TRBJ2-2, with 11 positions matching TRBD2. The germline V gene has CDR1 SGHRS and CDR2 YFSETQ. V trimming: 0 bases; J trimming: 5 bases; junction bases outside the gene matches: 9. The CDR3 loop spans 18 amino acids.